The next 29 T cell receptor beta chains were all read from a single sample in a study of blood T cell repertoires in COVID-19 (dated by TCRdb to about 2020). The library relied on the immunoSEQ multiplex PCR assay. This is the immuneACCESS table as TCRdb keeps it, with only in-frame sequences that have V and J called. A part of the clones is gone; compared with another copy, unresolved V genes explain less than half, and the rest is unexplained. This sample has 110,000 to 150,000 clones in its table, and 78% of those were observed once. The ten largest clones take up approximately 6% of the sample. The sample was PBMCs or T cells enriched from blood (not recorded which). The receptors shown here come from a woman aged 50 to 65 who had recovered from COVID-19.

This clone appeared a single time. The J gene is TRBJ1-5, the V gene TRBV2, with 8 bases matching TRBD1. Germline V gene sequence: CDR1 SNHLY, CDR2 FYNNEI. This CDR3 is built from 15 residues. V lost 5 bases and J lost 7; bases outside the gene matches: 10. CDR3 amino acids: CASSSPGGPGQPQHF. The CDR3 DNA is TGTGCCAGCAGTAGCCCAGGGGGCCCAGGACAGCCCCAGCATTTT. Full variable domain (remainder filled in from reference TRBV2 and TRBJ1-5): EPEVTQTPSHQVTQMGQEVILRCVPISNHLYFYWYRQILGQKVEFLVSFYNNEISEKSEIFDDQFSVERPDGSNFTLKIRSTKLEDSAMYFCASSSPGGPGQPQHFGDGTRLSIL.

The rearrangement links TRBV5-1 to TRBJ2-5, with D hard to call. The V end lost 0 bases, the J end lost 1 base, and 7 bases lay between the germline ends. The V gene's germline CDR1 is SGHRS and CDR2 YFSETQ. The CDR3 extends over 14 amino acids. The CDR3 protein is CASSLGSSQETQYF. CDR3 coding DNA: TGCGCCAGCAGCTTGGGGAGTAGCCAAGAGACCCAGTACTTC. The full variable domain, in which reference TRBV5-1 and TRBJ2-5 provide the parts outside the CDR3, is KAGVTQTPRYLIKTRGQQVTLSCSPISGHRSVSWYQQTPGQGLQFLFEYFSETQRNKGNFPGRFSGRQFSNSRSEMNVSTLELGDSALYLCASSLGSSQETQYFGPGTRLLVL.

Only a few counts were recorded for this clone. CDR3 sequence reads: CASSFDTSYNSPLHF. CDR3 nucleotides: TGTGCCAGCAGTTTCGACACCTCCTATAATTCACCCCTCCACTTT. The V call is TRBV28, the J call TRBJ1-6; D is unresolved. The V end was cut by 3 bases, the J end by 0 bases, with 6 bases between. This CDR3 comprises 15 residues. Germline lookup yields CDR1 MDHEN and CDR2 SYDVKM.

This clone was observed a single time. The rearrangement links TRBV4-1 to TRBJ2-7; 7 nucleotides align to TRBD1. With V trimmed by 4 bases and J by 3 bases, 6 bases remained unmatched. This CDR3 has 14 amino acids. Germline CDR1 MGHRA, CDR2 YSYEKL. CDR3 in DNA: TGCGCCAGCAGCCCTAGACAGGGTGGCTACGAGCAGTACTTC. This codes for CASSPRQGGYEQYF.

The V call is TRBV5-6, the J call TRBJ1-1; 7 positions match TRBD1. CDR3 length: 15 amino acids. V shed 0 bases, J shed 4 bases, and the junction held 6 bases outside the gene matches. Germline V gene data show CDR1 as SGHDT and CDR2 as YYEEEE. The CDR3 DNA follows: TGTGCCAGCAGCTTGGACAGGGGAAGGGGCACTGAAGCTTTCTTT. It yields the protein CASSLDRGRGTEAFF.

The chain joins TRBV27 to TRBJ2-3, with a possible D match to TRBD1 (6 bases). The CDR3 runs to 15 residues. Germline V lookup: CDR1 MNHEY, CDR2 SMNVEV (reference sequence). Trimming took off 6 bases at V and 5 bases at J, with 18 bases between the two ends. CDR3 loop: CASSPPWGLEDTQYF. The CDR3 DNA is TGTGCCAGCAGCCCCCCGTGGGGGCTCGAAGATACGCAGTATTTT.

This chain uses TRBV6-1 with TRBJ2-5; 8 bases line up with TRBD1. The CDR3 extends over 14 amino acids. Germline loops: CDR1 MNHNS, CDR2 SASEGT. V trimming: 1 base; J trimming: 3 bases; junction bases outside the gene matches: 1. The CDR3 is CASSEVDREETQYF. In DNA, the CDR3 is TGTGCCAGCAGTGAAGTGGACAGGGAAGAGACCCAGTACTTC.

This chain uses TRBV5-1 with TRBJ2-5, with 7 nucleotides matching TRBD2. The CDR3 is 13 amino acids. Per the germline V gene, CDR1 is SGHRS and CDR2 is YFSETQ. V gave up 1 base and J gave up 7 bases; unmatched junction bases: 4. In DNA, the CDR3 is TGCGCCAGCAGCTTGAGCGGGGACGGGACCCAGTACTTC. Its protein product is CASSLSGDGTQYF.

The CDR3 bases are TGTGCCAGCAGCAACTACCGACGGACAGGGGAAGAATCACCCCTCCACTTT. It is translated as CASSNYRRTGEESPLHF. J is TRBJ1-6 and V is TRBV21-1; the D call of TRBD1 is as the table states it, not checked on the DNA. TRBV21-1 is a pseudogene. This CDR3 contains 17 residues.

This clone was seen just once. The V call is TRBV3-1 (or the pseudogene TRBV3-2), the J call TRBJ2-3; TRBD1 matches at 7 bases. The CDR3 spans 13 residues. The germline CDR1 and CDR2 sequences are LGHDT and YNNKEL (reference sequence). V lost 3 bases, J lost 6 bases, and 3 bases stayed unmatched. The DNA for the CDR3 is TGTGCCAGCAGCCATGCACAGGGGGATACGCAGTATTTT. It specifies CASSHAQGDTQYF.

The V call is TRBV29-1, the J call TRBJ2-1, with TRBD1 matching 8 bases. CDR1 SQVTM and CDR2 ANQGSEA come from the germline V gene. V lost 6 bases to trimming and J lost 6 bases; unmatched junction nucleotides: 4. The CDR3 extends over 12 amino acids. CDR3 sequence: CSVRTGSNEQFF. DNA for the CDR3: TGCAGCGTCCGGACAGGGAGCAATGAGCAGTTCTTC.

The CDR3 sequence is CASSLTVSNTIYF. CDR3 nucleotide sequence: TGTGCCAGCAGTTTGACTGTTTCCAACACCATATATTTT. The V gene is TRBV12-3 or TRBV12-4, the J gene TRBJ1-3, with D unclear. The CDR3 has 13 residues. Trimming left V 3 bases short and J 7 bases short, with 10 bases between.

This chain links TRBV24-1 with TRBJ1-5; unclear D gene. The CDR3 totals 19 residues. Germline CDR1 KGHDR, CDR2 SFDVKD. Deletions cut 4 bases from V and 6 bases from J, with 27 bases between. CDR3 nucleotide sequence: TGTGCCACCAGTGACCCTAGGCCCGGTCTCATTGGGGAGGCTCAGCCCCAGCATTTT. As protein: CATSDPRPGLIGEAQPQHF.

V usage is TRBV6-5 and J usage is TRBJ2-7; TRBD2 is a possible D gene (6 bases). This CDR3 is 14 amino acids long. CDR1 and CDR2 (germline): MNHEY, SVGAGI. V was clipped by 7 bases and J by 3 bases, with 16 bases between them. This CDR3 reads CASKETRALYEQYV. Written as DNA, the CDR3 is TGTGCCAGCAAAGAGACTAGGGCCCTCTACGAGCAGTACGTC.

The chain has TRBV7-8 and TRBJ2-2; D is possibly TRBD1 (6 bases). The CDR3 extends over 15 amino acids. Germline assignment: CDR1 SGHVS and CDR2 FQNEAQ. Trimming cost V 5 bases and J 6 bases, with 16 bases left between them. The CDR3 region is CASSDLFGGPGELFF. CDR3 bases: TGTGCCAGCAGCGACCTCTTTGGGGGCCCCGGGGAGCTGTTTTTT.

The genes are TRBV5-4 and TRBJ2-1; 8 nucleotides align to TRBD1. Germline V gene lookup returns CDR1 SGHNT and CDR2 YYREEE (reference sequence). V shed 4 bases, J shed 8 bases, and the junction held 2 bases outside the gene matches. The CDR3 has 12 residues. The CDR3 protein is CASSKTGDEQFF. The CDR3 DNA reads TGTGCCAGCAGCAAGACAGGGGATGAGCAGTTCTTC.

The chain combines TRBV28 with TRBJ1-3, with D unclear. This CDR3 contains 12 residues. The V end lost 5 bases, the J end lost 5 bases, and 7 bases lay between the germline ends. Per germline, CDR1 MDHEN and CDR2 SYDVKM. The chain's CDR3 is CASSGRRNTIYF. The CDR3 bases are TGTGCCAGCAGTGGGAGGCGAAACACCATATATTTT. The full variable domain, completed using reference TRBV28 and TRBJ1-3, is DVKVTQSSRYLVKRTGEKVFLECVQDMDHENMFWYRQDPGLGLRLIYFSYDVKMKEKGDIPEGYSVSREKKERFSLILESASTNQTSMYLCASSGRRNTIYFGEGSWLTVV.

This clone has only one observation. The rearrangement links TRBV4-1 to TRBJ1-2; 7 bases match TRBD1. The V segment lost 1 base and the J segment 4 bases; nucleotides outside the gene matches: 9. The CDR3 totals 16 residues. The germline V gene has CDR1 MGHRA and CDR2 YSYEKL. The CDR3 region has the DNA TGCGCCAGCAGCCAAGTTCCCGGGACAGCAAGCTATGGCTACACCTTC. Translation: CASSQVPGTASYGYTF.

V is TRBV5-1 and J is TRBJ1-5, with 7 bases lining up with TRBD1. There are 14 residues in the CDR3. The germline V gene has CDR1 SGHRS and CDR2 YFSETQ. V lost 0 bases to trimming and J lost 4 bases; unmatched junction nucleotides: 1. In DNA, the CDR3 is TGCGCCAGCAGCTTGGGGACAGGAAATCAGCCCCAGCATTTT. Translated, it gives CASSLGTGNQPQHF. The complete variable domain, with remaining parts taken from reference TRBV5-1 and TRBJ1-5, reads KAGVTQTPRYLIKTRGQQVTLSCSPISGHRSVSWYQQTPGQGLQFLFEYFSETQRNKGNFPGRFSGRQFSNSRSEMNVSTLELGDSALYLCASSLGTGNQPQHFGDGTRLSIL.

The chain is built from TRBV28 and TRBJ2-2; 10 bases fit TRBD1. V was clipped by 6 bases and J by 4 bases; unmatched bases: 8. Germline V gives CDR1 MDHEN, CDR2 SYDVKM. CDR3 length: 16 residues. The CDR3 region has the DNA TGTGCCAGCAGGATGTCCGGGACAGGGGTCACCGGGGAGCTGTTTTTT. Encoded protein: CASRMSGTGVTGELFF.

This clone has only a few counts. The chain carries TRBV4-1 and TRBJ2-4, with D unresolved. Trimming took 0 bases from V and 7 from J, leaving 16 bases between them. Germline V lookup: CDR1 MGHRA, CDR2 YSYEKL. The CDR3 sequence is 16 residues long. CDR3 in amino acids: CASSQDLSSTRNIQYF. The CDR3 bases are TGCGCCAGCAGCCAAGATTTGTCCAGCACGAGGAACATTCAGTACTTC.

The gene calls are TRBV6-1 and TRBJ1-6; D is undetermined. Trimming stripped 3 bases from V and 0 bases from J, with 15 bases between. The germline V gene has CDR1 MNHNS and CDR2 SASEGT. This CDR3 has 18 residues. CDR3 region: CASSERDISGSYNSPLHF. For the CDR3, the DNA is TGTGCCAGCAGTGAGAGAGACATCAGCGGCTCCTATAATTCACCCCTCCACTTT.

The chain employs TRBV6-5 and TRBJ2-5; a weak D match, TRBD1 (6 bases). V shed 5 bases and J shed 5 bases, with 15 bases lying between them. CDR1 MNHEY and CDR2 SVGAGI come from the germline V gene. The CDR3 runs to 14 residues. This CDR3 is CASSTRTGLETQYF. As DNA, the CDR3 is TGTGCCAGCAGTACACGCACAGGGCTGGAGACCCAGTACTTC.

This rearrangement joins TRBV7-9 to TRBJ2-3, with D perhaps matching TRBD1 (6 bases). The CDR3 runs 18 residues. V dropped 1 base and J dropped 3 bases, with 20 bases sitting between them. Germline V gene sequence: CDR1 SEHNR, CDR2 FQNEAQ (reference sequence). In DNA, the CDR3 is TGTGCCAGCAGCTTAGAGGCCTTACAGGGTCATCGGACAGATACGCAGTATTTT. It yields the protein CASSLEALQGHRTDTQYF. The full variable domain, its missing parts supplied by reference TRBV7-9 and TRBJ2-3, is DTGVSQNPRHKITKRGQNVTFRCDPISEHNRLYWYRQTLGQGPEFLTYFQNEAQLEKSRLLSDRFSAERPKGSFSTLEIQRTEQGDSAMYLCASSLEALQGHRTDTQYFGPGTRLTVL.

The V gene is TRBV4-2, the J gene TRBJ1-4; D is uncertain. CDR3 length equals 15 residues. V was trimmed by 0 bases and J by 8 bases, leaving 13 bases between them. Germline V gene lookup returns CDR1 LGHNA and CDR2 YNFKEQ. The CDR3 coding sequence is TGTGCCAGCAGCCAAGATGTTGGAGGGTCGGAAAAACTGTTTTTT. Encoded protein: CASSQDVGGSEKLFF.

CDR3 DNA sequence: TGCGCCAGCAGCTTTAGGCAGGGCCTCACTGAAGCTTTCTTT. Amino acids: CASSFRQGLTEAFF. The chain joins TRBV5-1 to TRBJ1-1; D perhaps matches TRBD1 (5 bases). The ends were cut back, 2 bases at V and 4 bases at J, with 12 bases in the middle. CDR3 length equals 14 residues. The germline V gene has CDR1 SGHRS and CDR2 YFSETQ.

This clone was seen once. This chain links TRBV28 with TRBJ1-6; D might be TRBD1 (6 bases). Germline V lookup: CDR1 MDHEN, CDR2 SYDVKM. The V end lost 1 base, the J end lost 2 bases, and 9 bases lay between the germline ends. The CDR3 is 16 amino acids. CDR3 bases: TGTGCCAGCAGTTTATTACAGGGCGCCTATAATTCACCCCTCCACTTT. As protein: CASSLLQGAYNSPLHF. Full variable domain (missing parts from reference TRBV28 and TRBJ1-6): DVKVTQSSRYLVKRTGEKVFLECVQDMDHENMFWYRQDPGLGLRLIYFSYDVKMKEKGDIPEGYSVSREKKERFSLILESASTNQTSMYLCASSLLQGAYNSPLHFGNGTRLTVT.

The gene calls are TRBV21-1 and TRBJ2-7; the table's D gene call, TRBD1, was not cross checked with the DNA. TRBV21-1 is listed as a pseudogene. This CDR3 contains 15 residues. This CDR3 is CASSKGKGAPYEQYV. The DNA for the CDR3 is TGTGCCAGCAGCAAAGGAAAGGGGGCCCCCTACGAGCAGTACGTC.

The rearrangement uses TRBV7-2 and TRBJ1-3; D may be TRBD1 (5 bases). The CDR3 extends over 13 amino acids. CDR1 is SGHTA and CDR2 is FQGNSA in the germline V gene. V was cut by 0 bases and J by 7 bases, with 7 bases left in between. The CDR3 DNA is TGTGCCAGCAGCTTAGCGCGGGGGAACACCATATATTTT. Translation: CASSLARGNTIYF.